This T cell receptor beta chain is drawn from a study of PD-L1 blockade in urothelial cancer. Study as a whole: Bladder-origin urothelial cancer in males covered about 90% of the 29 patients. Specimens of blood held a median count of about 140,000 T cells.

V lost 7 bases, J lost 2 bases, and 12 bases lay in between. Germline loops: CDR1 LNHDA, CDR2 SQIVND (reference sequence). The CDR3 extends over 14 amino acids. Profiled with immunoSEQ multiplex PCR; TCRdb holds only in-frame clones, not every one. Of about 84,000 clones in the sample, 82% were seen once. Specimen: PBMCs, collected around atezolizumab (anti-PD-L1) treatment. This chain links TRBV19 with TRBJ1-5, with D perhaps TRBD1 (5 bases). This TCR came from a man between 65 and 79 years old with urothelial cancer. The CDR3 DNA reads TGTGCCAGTACCCAGGGAAGGGGCAATCAGCCCCAGCATTTT. Protein product: CASTQGRGNQPQHF.